Sequencing of this T cell receptor beta chain was carried out in a study of T cell repertoires in cytomegalovirus infection. Background on the study: Signatures in public TCR beta sequences pointed to both CMV infection and matching HLA type.

The V and J ends lost 4 bases and 4 bases, in that order; junction bases with no gene match: 20. The CDR3 spans 19 residues. Germline values: CDR1 SGHTA, CDR2 FQGNSA. TCRdb re-called the reads with MiXCR, one entry per CDR3 protein. The sample holds around 260,000 distinct CDR3 sequences, roughly 24% seen once. In this sample, this clonotype turned up many times. The antigen remains unidentified. Findings and limits, study-wide: CMV-specific TCR beta clonotypes restricted by HLA-C dominated the ex vivo response. Cumulative public TCR beta family frequency identified CMV carriers with the relevant HLA.

The J gene is TRBJ2-5, the V gene TRBV7-2; TRBD1 aligns across 8 bases. The sample consisted of PBMCs. This TCR derives from a human donor in good health (CMV status not recorded). Some clones in this sample may be carry-over from other donors' samples. This CDR3 is CASSYPAAGDRGRPETQYF. The CDR3 coding sequence is TGTGCCAGCAGCTACCCGGCCGCTGGTGACAGGGGTCGTCCAGAGACCCAGTACTTC. Full variable domain (rest looked up from reference TRBV7-2 and TRBJ2-5): GAGVSQSPSNKVTEKGKDVELRCDPISGHTALYWYRQSLGQGLEFLIYFQGNSAPDKSGLPSDRFSAERTGGSVSTLTIQRTQQEDSAVYLCASSYPAAGDRGRPETQYFGPGTRLLVL.